The rows below give T cell receptor beta chains drawn from one sample of a study of cytotoxic CD8 clonotypes in ibrutinib-treated CLL. Measured with immunoSEQ multiplex PCR; TCRdb has only the in-frame clones, and not every one. The repertoire has fewer than 400,000 clones, under 70% of them found once; the top ten carry just under 6.5%. Sample: PBMCs, taken after 36 months of ibrutinib treatment. These receptors all stem from a human donor with chronic lymphocytic leukemia. Each CDR3 is given without its conserved first and last residue. Fields, in order: clone size, V gene, D gene, J gene, CDR3 protein. A D gene is named only where the DNA matches it firmly. Rows give clone size only sometimes, using once, few, many, or a class for an expanded clone.

abundance: .; v_gene: TRBV6-5; d_gene: .; j_gene: TRBJ2-7; CDR3aa: ACSRQVSYEQY
abundance: .; v_gene: TRBV4-1; d_gene: TRBD2; j_gene: TRBJ2-7; CDR3aa: ASSHGVLAGPYEQY
abundance: few; v_gene: TRBV6-5; d_gene: .; j_gene: TRBJ1-5; CDR3aa: ASRPHNNQPQH
abundance: few; v_gene: TRBV5-5; d_gene: .; j_gene: TRBJ1-2; CDR3aa: ASSPGQIPSRGYT
abundance: many; v_gene: TRBV18; d_gene: .; j_gene: TRBJ1-1; CDR3aa: ASSPARGSNTEAF
abundance: .; v_gene: TRBV7-6; d_gene: TRBD1; j_gene: TRBJ2-5; CDR3aa: ASSSITGQGASETQY
abundance: .; v_gene: TRBV7-9; d_gene: .; j_gene: TRBJ1-2; CDR3aa: ASMSNYGYT
abundance: few; v_gene: TRBV9; d_gene: .; j_gene: TRBJ2-1; CDR3aa: ASSVVYYEQF
abundance: few; v_gene: TRBV11-2; d_gene: .; j_gene: TRBJ2-2; CDR3aa: ASSLRQSTGELF
abundance: few; v_gene: TRBV4-1; d_gene: TRBD1; j_gene: TRBJ2-7; CDR3aa: ASSQEMGSRGLSYEQY
abundance: .; v_gene: TRBV5-1; d_gene: .; j_gene: TRBJ2-7; CDR3aa: ASSLNREQY
abundance: .; v_gene: TRBV29-1; d_gene: .; j_gene: TRBJ2-7; CDR3aa: SVERRDSYEQY
abundance: .; v_gene: TRBV5-1; d_gene: .; j_gene: TRBJ2-1; CDR3aa: ASSLEPVAGDEQF
abundance: .; v_gene: TRBV19; d_gene: TRBD2; j_gene: TRBJ2-1; CDR3aa: ASSSRLAGSYNEQF
abundance: once; v_gene: TRBV27; d_gene: TRBD1; j_gene: TRBJ1-1; CDR3aa: ASSFDRGNTEAF
abundance: .; v_gene: TRBV18; d_gene: .; j_gene: TRBJ1-6; CDR3aa: ASSSTGSSPLH
abundance: .; v_gene: TRBV2; d_gene: TRBD2; j_gene: TRBJ2-3; CDR3aa: ATLVKIGLAGATNTQY
abundance: .; v_gene: TRBV6-6; d_gene: .; j_gene: TRBJ2-5; CDR3aa: ASRGYTQY
abundance: .; v_gene: TRBV29-1; d_gene: TRBD2; j_gene: TRBJ2-2; CDR3aa: SVGGSGSLGTGELF
abundance: .; v_gene: TRBV5-1; d_gene: .; j_gene: TRBJ1-3; CDR3aa: ASSLAAAAGNTIY
abundance: .; v_gene: TRBV6-5; d_gene: TRBD2; j_gene: TRBJ2-7; CDR3aa: ASSRGLANEQY
abundance: .; v_gene: TRBV4-1; d_gene: .; j_gene: TRBJ1-5; CDR3aa: ASSQGQFSNQPQH
abundance: .; v_gene: TRBV29-1; d_gene: .; j_gene: TRBJ1-1; CDR3aa: SVDEGFTEAF
abundance: .; v_gene: TRBV21-1; d_gene: .; j_gene: TRBJ2-2; CDR3aa: ASSKLRSNTGELF
abundance: .; v_gene: TRBV29-1; d_gene: TRBD1; j_gene: TRBJ2-5; CDR3aa: SVESPAGGPLQETQY
abundance: .; v_gene: TRBV4-1; d_gene: TRBD1; j_gene: TRBJ2-2; CDR3aa: ASSLRDRDSSGELF
abundance: once; v_gene: TRBV9; d_gene: .; j_gene: TRBJ1-5; CDR3aa: ASSGGQYLNQPQH
abundance: few; v_gene: TRBV14; d_gene: .; j_gene: TRBJ2-5; CDR3aa: ASSQGLGTQY
abundance: .; v_gene: TRBV11-3; d_gene: .; j_gene: TRBJ2-6; CDR3aa: ASSLGFAGAGANVLT
abundance: few; v_gene: TRBV18; d_gene: TRBD1; j_gene: TRBJ2-7; CDR3aa: ASSGGTGAEQY
abundance: .; v_gene: TRBV5-1; d_gene: .; j_gene: TRBJ1-1; CDR3aa: ASSFRAPNTEAF
abundance: .; v_gene: TRBV9; d_gene: TRBD2; j_gene: TRBJ2-7; CDR3aa: ASSVSPLAGGPHEQY
abundance: .; v_gene: TRBV5-1; d_gene: .; j_gene: TRBJ1-1; CDR3aa: ASSLALWAEAF
abundance: .; v_gene: TRBV28; d_gene: TRBD1; j_gene: TRBJ1-4; CDR3aa: ASRPGDSLNEKLF
abundance: .; v_gene: TRBV5-6; d_gene: .; j_gene: TRBJ2-1; CDR3aa: ASSLFNEQF
abundance: .; v_gene: TRBV29-1; d_gene: TRBD1; j_gene: TRBJ2-7; CDR3aa: SVEDPKTGGIGMEQY
abundance: .; v_gene: TRBV27; d_gene: TRBD1; j_gene: TRBJ2-1; CDR3aa: ASRAYRGYEQF
abundance: .; v_gene: TRBV5-1; d_gene: .; j_gene: TRBJ1-3; CDR3aa: ASSFAQDSGNTIY
abundance: .; v_gene: TRBV27; d_gene: TRBD1; j_gene: TRBJ2-4; CDR3aa: ASSPTGGAKNIQY
abundance: .; v_gene: TRBV10-2; d_gene: TRBD1; j_gene: TRBJ1-1; CDR3aa: ASRTGGNTEAF
abundance: .; v_gene: TRBV5-6; d_gene: TRBD1; j_gene: TRBJ1-2; CDR3aa: ASLGQGPFHRAGYT